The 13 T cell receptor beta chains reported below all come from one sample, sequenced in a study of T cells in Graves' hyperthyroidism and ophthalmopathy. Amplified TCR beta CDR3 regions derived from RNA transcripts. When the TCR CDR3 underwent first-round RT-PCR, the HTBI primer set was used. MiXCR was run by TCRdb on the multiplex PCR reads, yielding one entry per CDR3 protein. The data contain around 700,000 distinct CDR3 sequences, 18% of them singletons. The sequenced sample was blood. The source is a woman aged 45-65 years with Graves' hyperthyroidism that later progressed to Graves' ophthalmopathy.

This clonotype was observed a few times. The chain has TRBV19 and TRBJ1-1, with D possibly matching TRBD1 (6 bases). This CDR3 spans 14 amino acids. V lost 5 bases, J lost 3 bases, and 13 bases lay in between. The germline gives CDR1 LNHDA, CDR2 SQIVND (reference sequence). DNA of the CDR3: TGTGCCAGTAGTTCCCAGGGGAGGGACACTGAAGCTTTCTTT. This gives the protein CASSSQGRDTEAFF. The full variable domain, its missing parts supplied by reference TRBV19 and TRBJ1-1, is DGGITQSPKYLFRKEGQNVTLSCEQNLNHDAMYWYRQDPGQGLRLIYYSQIVNDFQKGDIAEGYSVSREKKESFPLTVTSAQKNPTAFYLCASSSQGRDTEAFFGQGTRLTVV.

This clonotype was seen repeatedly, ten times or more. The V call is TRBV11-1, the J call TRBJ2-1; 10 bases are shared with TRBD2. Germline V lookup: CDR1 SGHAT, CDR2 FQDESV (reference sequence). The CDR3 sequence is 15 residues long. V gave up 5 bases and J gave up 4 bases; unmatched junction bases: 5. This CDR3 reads CASSRSGGRYNEQFF. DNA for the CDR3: TGTGCCAGCAGCCGTAGCGGGGGGCGGTACAATGAGCAGTTCTTC.

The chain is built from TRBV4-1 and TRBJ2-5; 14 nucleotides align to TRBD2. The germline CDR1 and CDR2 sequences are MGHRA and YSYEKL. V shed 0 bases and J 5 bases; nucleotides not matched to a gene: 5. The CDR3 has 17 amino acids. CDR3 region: CASSQETSGGAWETQYF. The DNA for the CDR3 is TGCGCCAGCAGCCAAGAGACTAGCGGGGGGGCCTGGGAGACCCAGTACTTC.

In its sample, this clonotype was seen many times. The CDR3 reads CASSPPGSDPSYEQYF. Here the CDR3 DNA reads TGTGCCAGCTCACCACCAGGGAGCGACCCTTCCTACGAGCAGTACTTC. The chain is built from TRBV18 and TRBJ2-7; D perhaps matches TRBD2 (5 bases). The germline V gene has CDR1 KGHSH and CDR2 LQKENI. Trimming removed 0 bases from V and 1 base from J, with 13 bases in between. The CDR3 sequence is 16 residues long. Looking up the rest from reference TRBV18 and TRBJ2-7 gives the full variable domain: NAGVMQNPRHLVRRRGQEARLRCSPMKGHSHVYWYRQLPEEGLKFMVYLQKENIIDESGMPKERFSAEFPKEGPSILRIQQVVRGDSAAYFCASSPPGSDPSYEQYFGPGTRLTVT.

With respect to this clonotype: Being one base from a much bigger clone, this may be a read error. The CDR3 sequence: CASSIQGTIYEQYF. CDR3 nucleotides: TGTGCCAGCAGCATCCAGGGGACCATCTACGAGCAGTACTTC. The rearrangement uses TRBV6-2 or TRBV6-3 and TRBJ2-7, with D possibly matching TRBD1 (6 bases). Germline assignment: CDR1 MNHEY and CDR2 SVGEGT. Trimming took 6 bases from V and 3 from J, leaving 15 bases between them. The CDR3 extends over 14 amino acids.

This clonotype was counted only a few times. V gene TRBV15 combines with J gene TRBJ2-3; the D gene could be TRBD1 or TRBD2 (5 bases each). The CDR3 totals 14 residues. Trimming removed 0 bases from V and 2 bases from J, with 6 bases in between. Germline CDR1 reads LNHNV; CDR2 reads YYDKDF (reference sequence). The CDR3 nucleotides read TGTGCCACCAGCAGAGAGGGGGACACAGATACGCAGTATTTT. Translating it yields CATSREGDTDTQYF.

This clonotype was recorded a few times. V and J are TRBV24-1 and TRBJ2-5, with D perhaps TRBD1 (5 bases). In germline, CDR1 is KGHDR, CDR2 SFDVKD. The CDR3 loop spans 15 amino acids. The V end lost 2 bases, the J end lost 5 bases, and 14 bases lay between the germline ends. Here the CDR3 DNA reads TGTGCCACCAGTGATTCAGGGCGCCCTGAGGAGACCCAGTACTTC. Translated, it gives CATSDSGRPEETQYF.

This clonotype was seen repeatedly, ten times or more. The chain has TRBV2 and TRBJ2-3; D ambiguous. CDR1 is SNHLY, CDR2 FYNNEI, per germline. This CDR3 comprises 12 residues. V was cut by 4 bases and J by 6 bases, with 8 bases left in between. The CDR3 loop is CASSVHEDTQYF. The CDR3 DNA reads TGTGCCAGCAGTGTTCACGAGGATACGCAGTATTTT.

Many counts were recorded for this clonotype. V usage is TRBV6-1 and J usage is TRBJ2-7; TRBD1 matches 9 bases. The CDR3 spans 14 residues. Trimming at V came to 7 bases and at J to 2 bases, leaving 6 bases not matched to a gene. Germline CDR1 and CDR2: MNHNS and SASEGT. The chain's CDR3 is CASTDRGETYEQYF. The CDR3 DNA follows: TGTGCCAGCACCGACAGGGGGGAAACCTACGAGCAGTACTTC.

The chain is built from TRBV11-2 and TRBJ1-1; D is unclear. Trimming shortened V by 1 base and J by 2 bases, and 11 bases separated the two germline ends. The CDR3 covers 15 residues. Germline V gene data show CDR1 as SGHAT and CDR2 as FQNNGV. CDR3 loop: CASSLAGGINTEAFF. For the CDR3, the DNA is TGTGCCAGCAGCTTAGCAGGAGGGATTAACACTGAAGCTTTCTTT.

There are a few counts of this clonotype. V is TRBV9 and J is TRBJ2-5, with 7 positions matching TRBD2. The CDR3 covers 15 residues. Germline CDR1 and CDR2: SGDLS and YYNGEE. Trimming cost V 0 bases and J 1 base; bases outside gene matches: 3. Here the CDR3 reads CASSVAGTIQETQYF. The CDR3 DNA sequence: TGTGCCAGCAGCGTAGCGGGGACTATCCAAGAGACCCAGTACTTC.

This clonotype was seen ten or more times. This CDR3 is CASSYSPGQGPNTEAFF. The CDR3 DNA follows: TGTGCCAGCAGTTACTCCCCCGGACAGGGACCGAACACTGAAGCTTTCTTT. This chain connects TRBV6-2 or TRBV6-3 to TRBJ1-1, with 8 bases matching TRBD1. V lost 0 bases and J lost 1; bases outside the gene matches: 7. The CDR3 has 17 residues. Germline-derived CDR1 and CDR2 are MNHEY and SVGEGT.

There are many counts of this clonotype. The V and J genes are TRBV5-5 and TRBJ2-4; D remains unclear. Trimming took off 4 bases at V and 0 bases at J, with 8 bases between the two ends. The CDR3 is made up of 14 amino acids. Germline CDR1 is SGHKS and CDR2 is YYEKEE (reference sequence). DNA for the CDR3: TGTGCCAGCAGCCCCAGACTAGCCAAAAACATTCAGTACTTC. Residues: CASSPRLAKNIQYF.